Shown below are 19 T cell receptor beta chains from a single sample sequenced in a study of T cell responses to AZD1222 COVID-19 vaccine. Clones were read by immunoSEQ multiplex PCR, and TCRdb kept only the in-frame ones, dropping some. Altogether around 99,000 clones are present, roughly 88% being singletons, with the ten largest covering 9.5% to 15%. The input for sequencing was peripheral blood, taken on day 0 of MenACWY control vaccination. These TCRs come from an adult in good health.

This CDR3 is CASSKDELRTGEQYF. The DNA for the CDR3 is TGTGCCAGTAGTAAAGACGAACTGCGGACAGGGGAGCAGTACTTC. The rearrangement joins TRBV19 to TRBJ2-7; TRBD1 matches at 8 bases. The length of the CDR3 is 15 residues. The V gene end was trimmed by 4 bases and the J gene end by 7 bases; junction bases not matched to a gene: 12. Germline-derived CDR1 and CDR2 are LNHDA and SQIVND (reference sequence).

This clone has more than one count but fewer than ten. The chain links TRBV11-2 to TRBJ2-3; no clear D. The CDR3 runs 14 residues. V dropped 2 bases and J dropped 5 bases, with 11 bases sitting between them. Germline-derived CDR1 and CDR2 are SGHAT and FQNNGV. The CDR3 DNA is TGTGCCAGCAGCTTACAATCAATTCGAGATACGCAGTATTTT. It specifies CASSLQSIRDTQYF.

The gene calls are TRBV4-3 and TRBJ2-6; D is uncertain. The CDR3 is made up of 19 amino acids. Germline CDR1 LGHNA, CDR2 YSLEER. Trimming took 0 bases from V and 0 from J, leaving 15 bases between them. CDR3 in DNA: TGCGCCAGCAGCCAAGAGCCGGGTCCCTTTAGCTCTGGGGCCAACGTCCTGACTTTC. Its protein is CASSQEPGPFSSGANVLTF.

J is TRBJ1-1 and V is TRBV28, with D hard to call. The germline V gene has CDR1 MDHEN and CDR2 SYDVKM. The CDR3 is 11 amino acids. The V and J ends lost 5 bases and 7 bases respectively, with 8 bases between them. This CDR3 reads CASSLGYEAFF. The CDR3 bases are TGTGCCAGCAGTCTGGGGTATGAAGCTTTCTTT.

Only one count was recorded for this clone. The J gene is TRBJ1-4, the V gene TRBV9, with a weak D call TRBD1 (5 bases). This CDR3 is built from 15 residues. V lost 0 bases and J 3 bases, leaving 9 bases between the germline ends. Germline V lookup: CDR1 SGDLS, CDR2 YYNGEE. The CDR3: CASSVGGRANEKLFF. The CDR3 coding sequence is TGTGCCAGCAGCGTAGGCGGCAGGGCTAATGAAAAACTGTTTTTT.

CDR3 in amino acids: CASSQSTGTAWGGYTF. The DNA of the CDR3 is TGTGCCAGCAGCCAGAGCACCGGGACGGCCTGGGGTGGCTACACCTTC. The chain links TRBV4-2 to TRBJ1-2, with D possibly matching TRBD1 (5 bases). The CDR3 has 16 amino acids. CDR1 is LGHNA and CDR2 is YNFKEQ in the germline V gene. With 3 bases removed from V and 7 bases from J, the gap between germline ends came to 21 bases.

This sequence joins TRBV4-3 and TRBJ2-1, with D unresolved. Germline V lookup: CDR1 LGHNA, CDR2 YSLEER. V was pared by 4 bases and J by 4 bases, with 23 bases between. This CDR3 comprises 18 residues. DNA for the CDR3: TGCGCCAGCAGCCGAGCTATCCCGTCGGTTTTTTCGTACAATGAGCAGTTCTTC. This gives the protein CASSRAIPSVFSYNEQFF.

For the CDR3, the DNA is TGTGCCAGCAGCCAATCTTTGACTTTGGGGGTATCACCCCTCCACTTT. Translating it yields CASSQSLTLGVSPLHF. The chain links TRBV7-6 to TRBJ1-6; possible D gene TRBD1, 5 bases. The V and J ends lost 5 bases and 10 bases respectively, with 21 bases between them. The CDR3 totals 16 residues. CDR1 and CDR2 (germline): SGHVS, FNYEAQ.

This chain connects TRBV4-1 to TRBJ1-1, with 9 bases matching TRBD1. Trimming removed 3 bases from V and 9 bases from J; junction bases left unmatched: 11. There are 15 residues in the CDR3. Germline CDR1 reads MGHRA; CDR2 reads YSYEKL. The CDR3 region is CASSHSDRDRDQAFF. The CDR3 coding sequence is TGCGCCAGCAGCCATTCGGACCGGGACAGGGACCAAGCTTTCTTT.

Only one count was recorded for this clone. The chain couples TRBV12-3 or TRBV12-4 to TRBJ1-4; tentatively, D is TRBD1 (5 bases). The CDR3 has 13 amino acids. The ends were cut back, 9 bases at V and 4 bases at J, with 12 bases in the middle. The CDR3 loop is CASHSGGNEKLFF. The CDR3 nucleotides read TGTGCCAGTCACTCTGGGGGTAATGAAAAACTGTTTTTT.

The chain recombines TRBV7-6 with TRBJ1-2, with TRBD1 as a possible D gene (5 bases). The V and J ends lost 1 base and 1 base respectively, with 13 bases between them. The CDR3 is made up of 16 amino acids. Germline V gives CDR1 SGHVS, CDR2 FNYEAQ. The CDR3 loop reads CASSLGAGTFNYGYTF. As DNA, the CDR3 is TGTGCCAGCAGCTTAGGTGCAGGGACCTTTAACTATGGCTACACCTTC.

The chain employs TRBV7-9 and TRBJ1-6; D not certain. V was trimmed by 1 base and J by 9 bases, leaving 13 bases between them. Germline V CDR1 and CDR2: SEHNR, FQNEAQ (reference sequence). The CDR3 is 15 residues long. The CDR3 nucleotides are TGTGCCAGCAGCTTAGTTGGCCACGCAACTTCACCCCTCCACTTT. Encoded protein: CASSLVGHATSPLHF.

The chain carries TRBV3-1 (or the pseudogene TRBV3-2) and TRBJ2-5; perhaps TRBD1 as D (5 bases). CDR1 is LGHDT and CDR2 is YNNKEL in the germline V gene (reference sequence). The CDR3 sequence is 14 residues long. Trimming took 1 base from V and 1 from J, leaving 7 bases between them. The CDR3 DNA reads TGTGCCAGCAGCCAAGGACAGTCCCAAGAGACCCAGTACTTC. This gives the protein CASSQGQSQETQYF.

This chain uses TRBV24-1 with TRBJ1-2, with 10 bases aligning to TRBD1. The germline CDR1 and CDR2 sequences are KGHDR and SFDVKD. The CDR3 has 14 amino acids. With V trimmed by 4 bases and J by 8 bases, 6 bases remained unmatched. CDR3: CATSDRGQGGGYTF. The DNA for the CDR3 is TGTGCCACCAGTGACCGCGGACAGGGGGGCGGCTACACCTTC.

The chain employs TRBV30 and TRBJ1-6; unclear D gene. This CDR3 spans 12 amino acids. Germline lookup yields CDR1 GTSNPN and CDR2 SVGIG (reference sequence). V gave up 0 bases and J gave up 10 bases, with 7 bases separating them. This CDR3 reads CAWSVGGSPLHF. DNA of the CDR3: TGTGCCTGGAGTGTAGGTGGGTCACCCCTCCACTTT.

The CDR3 region is CASSSHETLAGGSNEQFF. The CDR3 DNA follows: TGTGCCAGCAGCTCCCACGAAACGCTAGCGGGAGGTTCCAATGAGCAGTTCTTC. The chain links TRBV7-9 to TRBJ2-1; the match to TRBD2 covers 11 bases. The V segment lost 4 bases and the J segment 6 bases; nucleotides outside the gene matches: 14. Per germline, CDR1 SEHNR and CDR2 FQNEAQ (reference sequence). There are 18 residues in the CDR3.

The chain links TRBV6-6 to TRBJ2-7; no definite D call. With 7 bases removed from V and 3 bases from J, the gap between germline ends came to 13 bases. The CDR3 runs 13 residues. Germline CDR1 MNHNY, CDR2 SVGAGI (reference sequence). CDR3 DNA: TGTGCCAGCACTCTCGGACGACTCTACGAGCAGTACTTC. Protein: CASTLGRLYEQYF.

The V call is TRBV27, the J call TRBJ2-7; D is uncertain. The CDR3 totals 11 residues. From germline, CDR1 is MNHEY and CDR2 SMNVEV (reference sequence). V was pared by 4 bases and J by 4 bases, with 5 bases between. CDR3 bases: TGTGCCAGCAGTTATGGATACGAGCAGTACTTC. Translating gives CASSYGYEQYF.

This chain joins TRBV27 and TRBJ2-2; TRBD1 aligns across 7 bases. Germline V CDR1 and CDR2: MNHEY, SMNVEV (reference sequence). The CDR3 spans 16 residues. V was pared by 4 bases and J by 3 bases, with 8 bases of the junction left unmatched. The CDR3 reads CASSSRQGRHTGELFF. The CDR3 bases are TGTGCCAGCAGTTCACGACAGGGCCGTCACACCGGGGAGCTGTTTTTT.